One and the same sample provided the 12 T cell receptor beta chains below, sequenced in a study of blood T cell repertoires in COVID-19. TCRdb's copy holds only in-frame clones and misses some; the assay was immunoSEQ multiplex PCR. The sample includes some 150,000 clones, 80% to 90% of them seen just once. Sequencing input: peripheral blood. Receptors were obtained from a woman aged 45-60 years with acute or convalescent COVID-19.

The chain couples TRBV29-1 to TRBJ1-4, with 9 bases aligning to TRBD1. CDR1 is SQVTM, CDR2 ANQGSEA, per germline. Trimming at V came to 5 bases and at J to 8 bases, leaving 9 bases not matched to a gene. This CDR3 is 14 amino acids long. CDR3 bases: TGCAGCGTTTTGCTGGGACAGGGAGGAGAAAAACTGTTTTTT. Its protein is CSVLLGQGGEKLFF.

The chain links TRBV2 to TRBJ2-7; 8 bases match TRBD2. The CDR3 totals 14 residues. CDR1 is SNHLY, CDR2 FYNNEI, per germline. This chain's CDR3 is CADKDGRGSYEQYF. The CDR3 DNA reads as TGTGCAGATAAGGACGGGAGGGGCTCCTACGAGCAGTACTTC.

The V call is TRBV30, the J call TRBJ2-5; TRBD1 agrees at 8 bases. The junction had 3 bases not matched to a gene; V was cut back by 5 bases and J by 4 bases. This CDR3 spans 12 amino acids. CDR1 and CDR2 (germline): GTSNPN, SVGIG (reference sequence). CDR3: CAWGQGTETQYF. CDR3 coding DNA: TGTGCCTGGGGACAGGGTACAGAGACCCAGTACTTC.

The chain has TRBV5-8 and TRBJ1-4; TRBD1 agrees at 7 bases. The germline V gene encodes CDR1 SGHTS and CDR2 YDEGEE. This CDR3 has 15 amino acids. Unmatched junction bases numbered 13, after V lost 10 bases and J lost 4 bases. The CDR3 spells CASSPTGTVNEKLFF. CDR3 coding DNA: TGTGCCTCCTCGCCCACCGGGACAGTTAATGAAAAACTGTTTTTT.

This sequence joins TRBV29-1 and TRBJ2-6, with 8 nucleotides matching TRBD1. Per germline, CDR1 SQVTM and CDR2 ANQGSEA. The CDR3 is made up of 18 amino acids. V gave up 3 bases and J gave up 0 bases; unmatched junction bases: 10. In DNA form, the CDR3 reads TGCAGCGTTGAGCAAGCCTTTGGACAGGGCTCTGGGGCCAACGTCCTGACTTTC. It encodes CSVEQAFGQGSGANVLTF.

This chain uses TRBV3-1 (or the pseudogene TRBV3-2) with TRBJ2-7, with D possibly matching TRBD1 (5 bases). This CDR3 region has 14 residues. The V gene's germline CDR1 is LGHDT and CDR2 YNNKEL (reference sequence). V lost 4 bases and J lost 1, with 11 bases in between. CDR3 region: CASSRKGASYEQYF. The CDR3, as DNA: TGTGCCAGCAGCCGAAAAGGGGCGTCCTACGAGCAGTACTTC.

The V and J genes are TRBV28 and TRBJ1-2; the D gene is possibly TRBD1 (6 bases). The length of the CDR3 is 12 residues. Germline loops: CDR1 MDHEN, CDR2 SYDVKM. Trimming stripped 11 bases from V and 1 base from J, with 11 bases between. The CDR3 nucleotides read TGTGCCGCGGGGGCGGGTAACTATGGCTACACCTTC. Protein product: CAAGAGNYGYTF.

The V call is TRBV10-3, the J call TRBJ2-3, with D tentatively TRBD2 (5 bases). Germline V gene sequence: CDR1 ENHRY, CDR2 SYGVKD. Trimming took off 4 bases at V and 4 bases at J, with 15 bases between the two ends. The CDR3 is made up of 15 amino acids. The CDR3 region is CAISGPFGVADTQYF. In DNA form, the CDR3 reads TGTGCCATCAGTGGACCCTTCGGGGTAGCAGATACGCAGTATTTT.

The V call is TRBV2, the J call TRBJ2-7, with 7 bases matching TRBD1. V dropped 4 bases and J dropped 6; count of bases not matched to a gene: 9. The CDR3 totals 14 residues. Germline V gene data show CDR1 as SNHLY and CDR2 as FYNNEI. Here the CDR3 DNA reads TGTGCCAGCAGTGGCCGGGACAGCCTCTTCGAGCAGTACTTC. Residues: CASSGRDSLFEQYF.

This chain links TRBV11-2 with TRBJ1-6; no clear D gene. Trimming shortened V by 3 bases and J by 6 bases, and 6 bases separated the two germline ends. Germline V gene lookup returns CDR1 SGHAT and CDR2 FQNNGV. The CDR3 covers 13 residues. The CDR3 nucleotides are TGTGCCAGCAGCTTTGGGCTTAATTCACCCCTCCACTTT. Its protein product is CASSFGLNSPLHF.

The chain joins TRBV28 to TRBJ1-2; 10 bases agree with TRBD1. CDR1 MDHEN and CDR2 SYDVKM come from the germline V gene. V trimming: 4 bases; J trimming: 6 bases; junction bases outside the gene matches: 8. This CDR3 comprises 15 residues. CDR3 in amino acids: CASSYGTGVKDGYTF. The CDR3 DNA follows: TGTGCCAGCAGTTACGGGACAGGGGTCAAAGATGGCTACACCTTC.

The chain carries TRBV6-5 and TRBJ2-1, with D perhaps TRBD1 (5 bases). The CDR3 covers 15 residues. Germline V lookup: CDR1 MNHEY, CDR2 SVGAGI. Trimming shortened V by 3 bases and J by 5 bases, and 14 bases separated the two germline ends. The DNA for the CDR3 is TGTGCCAGCAGTTATACAGGCCCCCCGAACAATGAGCAGTTCTTC. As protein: CASSYTGPPNNEQFF.